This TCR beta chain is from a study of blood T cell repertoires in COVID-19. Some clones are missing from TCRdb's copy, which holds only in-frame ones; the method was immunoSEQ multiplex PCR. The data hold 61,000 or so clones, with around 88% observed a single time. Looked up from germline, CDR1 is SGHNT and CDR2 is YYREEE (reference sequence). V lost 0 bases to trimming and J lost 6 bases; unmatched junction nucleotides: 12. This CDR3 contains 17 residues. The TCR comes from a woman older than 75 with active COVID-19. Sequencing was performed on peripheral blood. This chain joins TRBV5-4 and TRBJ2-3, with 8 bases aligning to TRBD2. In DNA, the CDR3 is TGTGCCAGCAGCTTGGGCGTTGGCGGGGGGTACCGGGATACGCAGTATTTT. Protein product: CASSLGVGGGYRDTQYF.